This TCR beta chain was captured by sequencing in a study of T cells in Graves' hyperthyroidism and ophthalmopathy. Using RNA transcripts as the source, TCR beta CDR3 regions were amplified. Researchers ran a first-round RT-PCR on the TCR CDR3 using the HTBI primer set. Each CDR3 protein is one row after TCRdb ran MiXCR on the multiplex PCR reads. Of approximately 350,000 distinct CDR3 sequences in the sample, 12% to 15% were seen once. This clonotype was counted ten times or more. The TCR originated in a woman aged 60-75 years with Graves' ophthalmopathy. Sample: blood.

DNA of the CDR3: TGTGCCAGCAGCTTTGTGGGAAGGGCAAGGACTGGGGCCAACGTCCTGACTTTC. It translates to CASSFVGRARTGANVLTF. This chain joins TRBV11-1 and TRBJ2-6; D remains ambiguous. The CDR3 is made up of 18 amino acids. Germline V gene lookup returns CDR1 SGHAT and CDR2 FQDESV (reference sequence). The ends were cut back, 3 bases at V and 2 bases at J, with 17 bases in the middle. Using reference TRBV11-1 and TRBJ2-6 for the parts outside the CDR3, the full variable domain is EAEVAQSPRYKITEKSQAVAFWCDPISGHATLYWYRQILGQGPELLVQFQDESVVDDSQLPKDRFSAERLKGVDSTLKIQPAELGDSAMYLCASSFVGRARTGANVLTFGAGSRLTVL.